Listed below are T cell receptor beta chains from one sample, sequenced in a study of shared T cell receptors in the human thymus. Sequencing was performed with immunoSEQ multiplex PCR; in TCRdb, only in-frame clones are kept and a portion is missing. The sample lists under 450,000 clones, 85% to 95% occurring once. Sequencing was carried out using thymocytes. These receptors all come from a human donor. Both conserved end residues are part of each CDR3. D genes are given only for firm matches.

TRBD1,TRBV9,TRBJ2-1,CASSATRDRGDNEQFF,TGTGCCAGCAGCGCCACTAGGGACAGGGGGGACAATGAGCAGTTCTTC
-,TRBV27,TRBJ1-5,CASSPRGNQPQHF,TGTGCCAGCAGCCCCCGGGGCAATCAGCCCCAGCATTTT
TRBD1,TRBV23-1,TRBJ1-5,CASSQGQGRSNQPQHF,TGCGCCAGCAGTCAAGGACAGGGGCGTAGCAATCAGCCCCAGCATTTT
-,TRBV5-6,TRBJ1-4,CASSLAVHTPRNEKLFF,TGTGCCAGCAGCTTGGCCGTACATACCCCGCGGAATGAAAAACTGTTTTTT
TRBD1,TRBV4-2,TRBJ1-5,CASSPRTGWDQPQHF,TGTGCCAGCAGCCCGAGGACAGGGTGGGATCAGCCCCAGCATTTT
TRBD2,TRBV14,TRBJ2-1,CASSPLSMAGGCEQFF,TGTGCCAGCAGCCCCTTGAGTATGGCGGGAGGGTGTGAGCAGTTCTTC
-,TRBV5-1,TRBJ2-1,CASSLEGNEQFF,TGCGCCAGCAGCTTGGAGGGGAATGAGCAGTTCTTC
-,TRBV19,TRBJ2-4,CASSPGRGASIQYF,TGTGCCAGTAGCCCCGGCAGGGGGGCATCCATTCAGTACTTC
TRBD1,TRBV6-1,TRBJ1-4,CASSSLTGQREKLFF,TGTGCCAGCAGTTCTCTGACAGGGCAGAGGGAAAAACTGTTTTTT
TRBD2,TRBV6-1,TRBJ2-2,CASSEVGVAGGPGNGELFF,TGTGCCAGCAGTGAAGTCGGGGTAGCGGGAGGGCCGGGTAACGGGGAGCTGTTTTTT
-,TRBV9,TRBJ2-3,CASSARVGAGTDTQYF,TGTGCCAGCAGCGCCCGCGTCGGAGCAGGCACAGATACGCAGTATTTT
TRBD1,TRBV30,TRBJ1-2,CAWSTPPTGGVDGYTF,TGTGCCTGGAGCACACCCCCCACAGGGGGCGTTGATGGCTACACCTTC
-,TRBV10-2,TRBJ2-3,CASTGASADTQYF,TGCGCCAGCACGGGAGCTAGCGCAGATACGCAGTATTTT
TRBD1,TRBV9,TRBJ2-3,CATTPGQFPDTQYF,TGTGCCACAACGCCGGGACAGTTCCCAGATACGCAGTATTTT
TRBD1,TRBV14,TRBJ1-4,CASSQGLTGEGSVHEKLFF,TGTGCCAGCAGCCAAGGTTTGACAGGGGAAGGTTCGGTTCACGAAAAACTGTTTTTT
TRBD2,TRBV27,TRBJ2-1,CASSLMAVGLAEDNEQFF,TGTGCCAGCAGTTTAATGGCCGTGGGACTAGCGGAGGACAATGAGCAGTTCTTC